The 26 T cell receptor beta chains reported below all come from one sample, sequenced in a study of post-analysis software for immune sequencing data. General study findings and limits: Elevated frequency relative to controls characterized roughly 5 TRBV segments in patients, TRBV5-6, TRBV5-1 and TRBV20-1 among them.

TCR beta cDNA libraries had unique molecular identifiers. TCRdb processed the PCR reads anew with MiXCR; each CDR3 protein has one entry. The sample holds roughly 540,000 distinct CDR3 sequences; 34% are singletons and the top ten take 4.5% to 7.5%. Which antigens these TCRs recognize remains unknown. Sequenced sample: blood. These receptors all come from a girl aged 2-17 years with multiple sclerosis.

This clonotype showed up just a few times. V is TRBV20-1 and J is TRBJ2-1; either TRBD1 or TRBD2 may supply D (5 bases each). CDR1 and CDR2 from the germline V gene are DFQATT and SNEGSKA (reference sequence). V gave up 2 bases and J gave up 4 bases, with 15 bases separating them. The CDR3 runs to 15 residues. In DNA, the CDR3 is TGCAGTGCTAGAAAGGCTACCGGGGCGTACAATGAGCAGTTCTTC. It codes for CSARKATGAYNEQFF.

By share, this clonotype counts as medium-sized. The chain carries TRBV2 and TRBJ2-7; 7 nucleotides agree with TRBD1. CDR3 length equals 15 residues. The germline V gene encodes CDR1 SNHLY and CDR2 FYNNEI. V shed 4 bases and J 2 bases; nucleotides not matched to a gene: 8. CDR3 amino acids: CASSGLGQTTYEQYF. CDR3 nucleotides: TGTGCCAGCAGTGGTCTGGGACAGACTACCTACGAGCAGTACTTC.

This clonotype was recorded at least ten times. The chain links TRBV5-1 to TRBJ2-5; no reliable D call. This CDR3 spans 13 amino acids. From germline, CDR1 is SGHRS and CDR2 YFSETQ. The germline V and J ends were trimmed by 5 bases and 2 bases, with 10 bases remaining between them. Here the CDR3 DNA reads TGCGCCAGCAGGGGTTACACTCAAGAGACCCAGTACTTC. Its translation: CASRGYTQETQYF.

V usage is TRBV13 and J usage is TRBJ1-2; D is undetermined. The V end was cut by 3 bases, the J end by 2 bases, with 7 bases between. Germline V gene data show CDR1 as PRHDT and CDR2 as FYEKMQ (reference sequence). The CDR3 runs 13 residues. The DNA of the CDR3 is TGTGCCAGCAGCTTTGTGAGGAACTATGGCTACACCTTC. This translates into CASSFVRNYGYTF.

This clonotype was picked up a small number of times. The chain uses TRBV5-5 and TRBJ2-1, with D tentatively TRBD2 (6 bases). Germline loops: CDR1 SGHKS, CDR2 YYEKEE (reference sequence). The V gene lost 6 bases and the J gene lost 6 bases, with 10 bases spanning the gap. This CDR3 is 12 amino acids long. The CDR3 DNA reads as TGTGCCAGCAAAGGCGGGGTCAATGAGCAGTTCTTC. Residues: CASKGGVNEQFF.

This clonotype appeared a few times. The chain joins TRBV20-1 to TRBJ2-3; no clear D. In germline, CDR1 is DFQATT, CDR2 SNEGSKA (reference sequence). This CDR3 contains 13 residues. V lost 3 bases and J lost 6, with 13 bases in between. This CDR3 reads CSASPLGRDTQYF. Here the CDR3 DNA reads TGCAGTGCTAGCCCCCTCGGTAGGGATACGCAGTATTTT.

This chain uses TRBV3-1 with TRBJ1-6, with unresolved D. Looked up from germline, CDR1 is LGHDT and CDR2 is YNNKEL (reference sequence). V was cut by 2 bases and J by 5 bases, with 13 bases left in between. The CDR3 runs to 16 residues. CDR3 nucleotide sequence: TGTGCCAGCAGCCAACACGCGGCAGCGAATAATTCACCCCTCCACTTT. This sequence encodes CASSQHAAANNSPLHF.

This clonotype has a handful of counts. V gene TRBV6-5 combines with J gene TRBJ2-7; D tentatively reads TRBD1 or TRBD2 (5 bases each). The CDR3 is made up of 13 amino acids. Germline V lookup: CDR1 MNHEY, CDR2 SVGAGI. V lost 6 bases and J lost 7, with 16 bases in between. The CDR3 DNA is TGTGCCAGCAGAAACCCCGGGACCCCTGAGCAGTACTTC. Translated, it gives CASRNPGTPEQYF.

Only one count was recorded for this clonotype. The chain recombines TRBV20-1 with TRBJ2-2; 9 bases match TRBD2. The CDR3 is 15 amino acids. Trimming cost V 0 bases and J 6 bases; bases outside gene matches: 5. Germline lookup yields CDR1 DFQATT and CDR2 SNEGSKA (reference sequence). This CDR3 is CSARDRLAGPGELFF. Written as DNA, the CDR3 is TGCAGTGCTAGAGATAGGCTAGCGGGGCCCGGGGAGCTGTTTTTT.

In its sample, this clonotype was seen a few times. The chain employs TRBV29-1 and TRBJ2-6, with 7 nucleotides matching TRBD1. There are 15 residues in the CDR3. Losses at the gene ends were 4 bases for V and 5 bases for J; bases not matched to a gene: 8. Germline V CDR1 and CDR2: SQVTM, ANQGSEA. The CDR3 protein is CSVGFRGGWANVLTF. The CDR3 DNA reads TGCAGCGTTGGGTTTCGAGGGGGCTGGGCCAACGTCCTGACTTTC.

A few counts support this clonotype. J is TRBJ2-1 and V is TRBV29-1; 10 nucleotides match TRBD2. The J segment lost 8 bases and the V segment lost 2 bases, leaving 12 bases of the junction unmatched. The CDR3 covers 16 residues. The V gene's germline CDR1 is SQVTM and CDR2 ANQGSEA. The CDR3 is CSVEPRLSGGAYEQFF. The CDR3 nucleotides are TGCAGCGTTGAACCCCGACTAAGCGGGGGGGCCTATGAGCAGTTCTTC.

The chain combines TRBV12-3 or TRBV12-4 with TRBJ2-5, with 7 bases that match TRBD1. V lost 2 bases to trimming and J lost 1 base; unmatched junction nucleotides: 10. The CDR3 loop spans 17 amino acids. In DNA form, the CDR3 reads TGTGCCAGCAGTTTAAAGGCAGGGGGAAGTCCCCAAGAGACCCAGTACTTC. Its protein product is CASSLKAGGSPQETQYF.

This clonotype was counted only a few times. The chain has TRBV20-1 and TRBJ2-1, with TRBD2 matching 9 bases. The CDR3 is 14 residues long. Germline CDR1 reads DFQATT; CDR2 reads SNEGSKA (reference sequence). Trimming took 4 bases from V and 4 from J; bases not matched to a gene: 5. CDR3 region: CSAKGTSLYNEQFF. In DNA form, the CDR3 reads TGCAGTGCTAAAGGGACTAGCTTATACAATGAGCAGTTCTTC.

This chain joins TRBV7-8 and TRBJ2-2; 8 nucleotides match TRBD2. Germline V gives CDR1 SGHVS, CDR2 FQNEAQ. Unmatched junction bases numbered 12, after V lost 1 base and J lost 5 bases. The CDR3 length is 18 residues. The CDR3 bases are TGTGCCAGCAGCTTAGTCCGGTCGCTAGCGGGTTGGACCGGGGAGCTGTTTTTT. Its translation is CASSLVRSLAGWTGELFF. Combining the CDR3 with reference TRBV7-8 and TRBJ2-2 gives the whole variable domain GAGVSQSPRYKVAKRGQDVALRCDPISGHVSLFWYQQALGQGPEFLTYFQNEAQLDKSGLPSDRFFAERPEGSVSTLKIQRTQQEDSAVYLCASSLVRSLAGWTGELFFGEGSRLTVL.

This clonotype has a handful of counts. The V call is TRBV10-1, the J call TRBJ2-7; D may correspond to TRBD1 or TRBD2 (6 bases each). The CDR3 totals 15 residues. Trimming removed 2 bases at V and 7 bases at J, with 18 bases between. Per the germline V gene, CDR1 is WNHNN and CDR2 is SYGVQD (reference sequence). CDR3 region: CASSEGGGARREQYF. Here the CDR3 DNA reads TGCGCCAGCAGTGAGGGGGGCGGGGCCCGGAGAGAGCAGTACTTC.

In this sample, this clonotype turned up a few times. The chain employs TRBV6-4 and TRBJ1-1; TRBD1 aligns across 8 bases. V lost 2 bases to trimming and J lost 1 base; unmatched junction nucleotides: 6. The CDR3 loop spans 16 amino acids. Per germline, CDR1 MRHNA and CDR2 SNTAGT. For the CDR3, the DNA is TGTGCCAGCAGTGACACCAGGGGGCTCGGGAACACTGAAGCTTTCTTT. Amino acid sequence: CASSDTRGLGNTEAFF.

The V and J genes are TRBV7-9 and TRBJ2-7; 12 bases agree with TRBD1. The DNA end is a closer match to TRBJ2-5, so the J assignment may be wrong. The CDR3 is 16 amino acids. The germline CDR1 and CDR2 sequences are SEHNR and FQNEAQ (reference sequence). The CDR3 region is CASLPSGTGGWKTQYF. CDR3 bases: TGTGCCAGCCTACCCTCCGGGACAGGGGGCTGGAAGACCCAGTACTTC.

The chain is built from TRBV24-1 and TRBJ2-1; D call uncertain. V was pared by 7 bases and J by 5 bases, with 8 bases between. This CDR3 comprises 12 residues. CDR1 and CDR2 from the germline V gene are KGHDR and SFDVKD. The CDR3 DNA follows: TGTGCCACCAGCACGGATCACAATGAGCAGTTCTTC. It encodes CATSTDHNEQFF.

A note on this clonotype: It is likely a read error, because the conserved phenylalanine at the end of the CDR3 is missing. This chain uses TRBV12-3 or TRBV12-4 with TRBJ2-7, with D possibly matching TRBD2 (5 bases). The CDR3 is made up of 15 amino acids. The V end was cut by 1 base, the J end by 5 bases, with 15 bases between. DNA of the CDR3: TGTGCCAGCAGTTTAGGTCATACGGGGAACCACGAGCAGTACTGC. It yields the protein CASSLGHTGNHEQYC.

The rearrangement uses TRBV10-3 and TRBJ1-5; D may be TRBD1 (5 bases). The CDR3 extends over 13 amino acids. The ends were cut back, 7 bases at V and 4 bases at J, with 11 bases in the middle. Germline assignment: CDR1 ENHRY and CDR2 SYGVKD. The CDR3 sequence: CAINRDENQPQHF. The CDR3 DNA reads TGTGCCATCAACCGGGACGAGAATCAGCCCCAGCATTTT.

This clonotype was observed a few times. V and J are TRBV6-4 and TRBJ2-1, with 8 bases fitting TRBD1. Trimming took 0 bases from V and 5 from J; bases not matched to a gene: 6. Germline V CDR1 and CDR2: MRHNA, SNTAGT. The CDR3 runs 16 residues. CDR3 in amino acids: CASSDSRTGRHNEQFF. Here the CDR3 DNA reads TGTGCCAGCAGTGACTCAAGGACAGGGCGGCACAATGAGCAGTTCTTC.

The chain couples TRBV18 to TRBJ2-5; D not certain. Germline CDR1 reads KGHSH; CDR2 reads LQKENI. This CDR3 comprises 14 residues. V lost 2 bases, J lost 5 bases, and 12 bases lay in between. This CDR3 is CASSPSSGLETQYF. The CDR3 DNA reads as TGTGCCAGCTCACCATCATCCGGGTTGGAGACCCAGTACTTC.

The chain recombines TRBV7-2 with TRBJ1-1; 7 nucleotides match TRBD1. This CDR3 has 16 amino acids. The V gene end was trimmed by 1 base and the J gene end by 2 bases; junction bases not matched to a gene: 7. Germline CDR1 and CDR2: SGHTA and FQGNSA. In DNA form, the CDR3 reads TGTGCCAGCAGCTTAGTAGGGGGCTTCCTTAACACTGAAGCTTTCTTT. Translated: CASSLVGGFLNTEAFF.

This chain links TRBV28 with TRBJ2-7; 11 bases agree with TRBD1. J lost 0 bases, V lost 5 bases, and 9 bases had no gene match. Germline V CDR1 and CDR2: MDHEN, SYDVKM. The CDR3 runs to 17 residues. CDR3 bases: TGTGCCAGCAGTCCAGTATCCGGGACAGGGGGCTCCTACGAGCAGTACTTC. Its translation: CASSPVSGTGGSYEQYF.

The chain links TRBV3-1 to TRBJ2-5, with TRBD2 matching over 8 bases. CDR1 and CDR2 from the germline V gene are LGHDT and YNNKEL (reference sequence). This CDR3 is 17 amino acids long. V trimming: 0 bases; J trimming: 11 bases; junction bases outside the gene matches: 17. The CDR3 sequence: CASSQDLFRGGRNEQYF. The CDR3 coding sequence is TGTGCCAGCAGCCAAGATCTTTTCCGGGGGGGCCGCAATGAGCAGTACTTC.

As for this clonotype: Its ends do not fully match the called genes, so a read error is possible. The chain is built from TRBV5-1 and TRBJ2-7; no definite D call. The CDR3 length is 15 residues. CDR1 and CDR2 (germline): SGHRS, YFSETQ. The CDR3 DNA reads as TGTGCCAGCAGCTTAGAAGGCGGTCTCAGCTACGAGCAGTACTTC. Its translation: CASSLEGGLSYEQYF.